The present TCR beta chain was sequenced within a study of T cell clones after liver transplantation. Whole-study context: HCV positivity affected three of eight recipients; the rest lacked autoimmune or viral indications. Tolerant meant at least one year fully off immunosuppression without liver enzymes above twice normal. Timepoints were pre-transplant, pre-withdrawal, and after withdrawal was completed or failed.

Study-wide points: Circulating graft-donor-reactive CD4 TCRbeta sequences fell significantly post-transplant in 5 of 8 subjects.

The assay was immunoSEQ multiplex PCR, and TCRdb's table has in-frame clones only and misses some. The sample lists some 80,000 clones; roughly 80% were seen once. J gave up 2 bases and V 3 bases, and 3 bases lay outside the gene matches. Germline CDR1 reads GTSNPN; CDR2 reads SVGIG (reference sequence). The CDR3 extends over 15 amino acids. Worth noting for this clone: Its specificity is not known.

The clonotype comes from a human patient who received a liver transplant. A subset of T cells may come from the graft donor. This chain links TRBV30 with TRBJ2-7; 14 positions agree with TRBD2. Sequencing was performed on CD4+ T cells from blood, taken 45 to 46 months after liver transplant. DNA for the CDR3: TGTGCCTGGAGGAAGGGACTAGCGGGAGCCTACGAGCAGTACTTC. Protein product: CAWRKGLAGAYEQYF.